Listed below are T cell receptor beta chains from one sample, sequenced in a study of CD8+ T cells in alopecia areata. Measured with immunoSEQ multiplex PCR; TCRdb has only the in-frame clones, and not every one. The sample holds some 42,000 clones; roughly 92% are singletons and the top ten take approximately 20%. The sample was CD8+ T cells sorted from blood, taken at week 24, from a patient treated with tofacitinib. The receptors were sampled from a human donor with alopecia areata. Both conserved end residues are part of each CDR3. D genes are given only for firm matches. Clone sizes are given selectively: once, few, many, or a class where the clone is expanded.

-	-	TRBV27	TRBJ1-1	CASSLSGGVVSEAFF	TGTGCCAGCAGTTTATCGGGGGGCGTCGTATCTGAAGCTTTCTTT
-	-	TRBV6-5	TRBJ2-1	CASSLYNEQFF	TGTGCCAGCAGCCTCTACAATGAGCAGTTCTTC
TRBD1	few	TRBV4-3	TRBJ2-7	CASSQDSSGGILEQYF	TGCGCCAGCAGCCAAGATTCATCAGGGGGCATTTTAGAGCAGTACTTC
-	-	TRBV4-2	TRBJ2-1	CASSQDLGTINEQFF	TGTGCCAGCAGCCAAGATTTGGGGACAATAAATGAGCAGTTCTTC
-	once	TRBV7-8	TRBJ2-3	CASSLVEYYPSTDTQYF	TGTGCCAGCAGCTTAGTAGAGTACTATCCTAGCACAGATACGCAGTATTTT
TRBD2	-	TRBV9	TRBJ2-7	CASSVPSGGGRFGEQYF	TGTGCCAGCAGCGTCCCGTCGGGCGGGGGTCGGTTTGGCGAGCAGTACTTC
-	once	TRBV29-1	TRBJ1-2	CSVVGQGTYGYTF	TGCAGCGTTGTAGGGCAGGGGACCTATGGCTACACCTTC
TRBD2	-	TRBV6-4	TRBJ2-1	CASSERAGATDEQFF	TGTGCCAGCAGTGAAAGAGCGGGGGCGACCGATGAGCAGTTCTTC
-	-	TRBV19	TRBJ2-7	CASSRGFPYEQYF	TGTGCCAGTAGTAGAGGATTCCCTTACGAGCAGTACTTC
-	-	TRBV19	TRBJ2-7	CASSIPRAPAYEQYF	TGTGCCAGTAGTATACCCAGAGCGCCCGCCTACGAGCAGTACTTC